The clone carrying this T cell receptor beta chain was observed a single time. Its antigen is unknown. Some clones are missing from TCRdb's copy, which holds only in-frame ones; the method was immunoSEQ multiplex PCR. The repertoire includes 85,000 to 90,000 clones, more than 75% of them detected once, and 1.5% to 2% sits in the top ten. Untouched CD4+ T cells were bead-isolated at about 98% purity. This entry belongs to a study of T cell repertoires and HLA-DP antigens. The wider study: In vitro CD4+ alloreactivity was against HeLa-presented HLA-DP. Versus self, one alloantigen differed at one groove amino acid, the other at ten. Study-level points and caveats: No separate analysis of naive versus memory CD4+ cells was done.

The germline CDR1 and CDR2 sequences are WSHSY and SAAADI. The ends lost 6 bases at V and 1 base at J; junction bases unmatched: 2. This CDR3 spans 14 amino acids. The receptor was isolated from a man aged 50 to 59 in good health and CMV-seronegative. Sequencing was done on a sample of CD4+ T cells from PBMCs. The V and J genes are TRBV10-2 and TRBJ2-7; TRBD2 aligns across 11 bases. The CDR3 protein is CASRLAGGSYEQYF. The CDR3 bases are TGCGCCAGCAGGCTAGCGGGGGGTTCCTACGAGCAGTACTTC.